This TCR beta chain was sequenced during a study of CD8 T cells in Susac syndrome. The individuals used as controls were healthy donors who had been matched for both age and sex. A quantity of roughly 0.5 to 1 ug RNA underwent reverse transcription using random hexamers. The immunoSEQ assay covered 54 Vbeta and 13 Jbeta segments for CDR3. TCRdb fed the immunoSEQ multiplex PCR reads into MiXCR, producing one record per CDR3 protein. This table has about 110,000 distinct CDR3 sequences, about 95% appearing once. Trimming took 4 bases from V and 5 from J, leaving 18 bases between them. The CDR3 is made up of 15 amino acids. Germline V gives CDR1 SGHRS, CDR2 YFSETQ. This clonotype was seen only once.

This sequence originates from a human donor in good health. Sequenced material: CD4+ T cells from PBMCs. The chain couples TRBV5-1 to TRBJ2-5; perhaps D is TRBD1 or TRBD2 (5 bases each). The CDR3 coding sequence is TGCGCCAGCAGCCGGGGACCGGACATGGGTGAGACCCAGTACTTC. It yields the protein CASSRGPDMGETQYF. Full variable domain (remainder filled in from reference TRBV5-1 and TRBJ2-5): KAGVTQTPRYLIKTRGQQVTLSCSPISGHRSVSWYQQTPGQGLQFLFEYFSETQRNKGNFPGRFSGRQFSNSRSEMNVSTLELGDSALYLCASSRGPDMGETQYFGPGTRLLVL.